This entry is about one T cell receptor (beta chain). Its antigen remains unknown. Here immunoSEQ multiplex PCR was the method, and the copy in TCRdb shows in-frame clones only, minus some. The data show 150,000 to 200,000 clones, 85% to 90% seen once. These data come from a study of cytomegalovirus exposure and HLA in healthy donors. Study-wide findings and caveats: Cytomegalovirus status was reportedly diagnosed by the classifier with high sensitivity and specificity. TCR clusters originating in the first cohort tended to co-occur in the roughly 120 validation repertoires, according to a later analysis. Among TCR beta chains, those listed as cytomegalovirus-associated numbered about 160.

Germline V gene sequence: CDR1 SGDLS, CDR2 YYNGEE. The CDR3 consists of 16 residues. Trimming took 4 bases from V and 6 from J; bases not matched to a gene: 9. Separate from the roughly 700-subject first cohort was the approximately 120-subject validation cohort, to which the donors belonged. This receptor was obtained from a young man in good health and CMV-seropositive. The sequencing sample was made of PBMCs. This rearrangement joins TRBV9 to TRBJ2-1; TRBD2 matches 11 bases. Written as DNA, the CDR3 is TGTGCCAGCAGCACCCTCCCGCTAGCGGGAGGCAATGAGCAGTTCTTC. Translation: CASSTLPLAGGNEQFF. Together with reference TRBV9 and TRBJ2-1, the CDR3 gives the full variable domain: DSGVTQTPKHLITATGQRVTLRCSPRSGDLSVYWYQQSLDQGLQFLIQYYNGEERAKGNILERFSAQQFPDLHSELNLSSLELGDSALYFCASSTLPLAGGNEQFFGPGTRLTVL.